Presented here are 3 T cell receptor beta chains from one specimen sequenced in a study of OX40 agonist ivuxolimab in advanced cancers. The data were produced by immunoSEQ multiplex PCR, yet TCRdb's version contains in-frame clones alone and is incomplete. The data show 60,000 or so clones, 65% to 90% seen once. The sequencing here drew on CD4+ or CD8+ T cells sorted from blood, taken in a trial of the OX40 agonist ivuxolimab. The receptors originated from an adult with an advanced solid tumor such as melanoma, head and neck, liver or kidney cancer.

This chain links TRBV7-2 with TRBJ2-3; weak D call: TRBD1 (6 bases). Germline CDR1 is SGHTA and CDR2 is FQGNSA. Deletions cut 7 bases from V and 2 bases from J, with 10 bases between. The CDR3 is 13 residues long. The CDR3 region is CASNQGLTDTQYF. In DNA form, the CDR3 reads TGTGCCAGCAACCAGGGGCTCACAGATACGCAGTATTTT.

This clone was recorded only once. CDR3 sequence reads: CASSTRGPTLSSYNEQFF. Written as DNA, the CDR3 is TGTGCCAGCAGCACAAGGGGGCCTACTTTAAGCTCCTACAATGAGCAGTTCTTC. The rearrangement links TRBV7-9 to TRBJ2-1; TRBD1 matches at 7 bases. The ends lost 5 bases at V and 0 bases at J; junction bases unmatched: 13. Germline V gene data show CDR1 as SEHNR and CDR2 as FQNEAQ (reference sequence). This CDR3 spans 18 amino acids.

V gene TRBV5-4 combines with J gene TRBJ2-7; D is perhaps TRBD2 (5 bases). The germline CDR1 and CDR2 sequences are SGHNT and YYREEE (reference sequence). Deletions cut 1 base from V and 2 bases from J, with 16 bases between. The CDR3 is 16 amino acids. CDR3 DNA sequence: TGTGCCAGCAGCTTGATTTTGGTTTCCGGGACCTACGAGCAGTACTTC. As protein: CASSLILVSGTYEQYF. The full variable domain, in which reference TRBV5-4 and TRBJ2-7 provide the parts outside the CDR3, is ETGVTQSPTHLIKTRGQQVTLRCSSQSGHNTVSWYQQALGQGPQFIFQYYREEENGRGNFPPRFSGLQFPNYSSELNVNALELDDSALYLCASSLILVSGTYEQYFGPGTRLTVT.